This T cell receptor (beta chain) came from a study of blood T cell repertoires in COVID-19. At the level of the study: The samples span acute and convalescent COVID-19 from the United States, Italy and Spain.

Participants were placed into cohorts based on the clinical history they reported. Symptom resolution, clearance, or two negative PCRs marked the recovered donors of Cohort 3. Per the original data handling: Nucleated cell number was recorded as an estimate derived from reference gene primer amplification. Sequenced by immunoSEQ multiplex PCR; TCRdb stores in-frame clones only, minus some. D and trimming were read from the DNA, whereas the V and J calls and clone size are those reported in that table. The sample yields about 320,000 clones, 75% to 90% seen once. Germline CDR1 DFQATT, CDR2 SNEGSKA (reference sequence). V was clipped by 2 bases and J by 8 bases, with 9 bases between them. The CDR3 is 11 residues long.

The receptor's source is a man aged 60-69 years who had recovered from COVID-19. Input material: PBMCs or T cells enriched from blood (not recorded which). V usage is TRBV20-1 and J usage is TRBJ2-5; D gene uncertain. Here the CDR3 DNA reads TGCAGTGCTAGAACCACTGTAACCCAGTACTTC. Translated, it gives CSARTTVTQYF.